This TCR beta chain derives from a study of T cells in women clearing cervical HPV infection (dated by TCRdb to 2016 to 2019). Looking at the study overall: The cases were about two dozen women with histologically confirmed HPV16-related CIN3 or worse, and 2 of those women had invasive cancers. The 20 to 25 controls were women who cleared a single incident HPV16 infection within 12 months without developing precancer or cancer. Blood from cases was collected at the visit where the lesion was first found, while blood from controls was collected once the infection could no longer be detected. Among cases, blood sampling came a median of 149 days after lesion detection, with an interquartile range of about 85 to 200 days. HLA typing was available for only a few women, so HLA type could not be excluded as a confounder. An exploratory proof-of-principle case-control study, nested within the Guanacaste HPV Natural History Study in Costa Rica, was conducted to compare TCR repertoires across cervical HPV16 outcomes. Cases were matched to controls by age within five years and by the year the sample was collected. Cases had a median age of almost 35 years and controls had a median age of about 37, with no significant differences in baseline characteristics. The parent cohort enrolled roughly 9,300 women aged 18 or older in Guanacaste, Costa Rica, in about 1993 to 1994 and followed the women for less than eight years. As quality controls, five blinded duplicates were added to each group, bringing the total to about 60 samples made up of approximately 50 participants and some 10 replicates. Broad study findings and their caveats: Because the number of T cells in each sample was unknown, differences in richness could reflect differing T-cell content rather than repertoire biology. By combining richness with V gene abundances, random forest classifiers separated cases from controls with an estimated AUC of less than 0.85. Across sequencing depths, CIN3+ cases showed significantly higher TCR repertoire richness than controls, but evenness did not differ between the groups. Because of the cross-sectional design, the study could not determine whether the associations came before infection or resulted from infection, and neither effector/memory subsets nor HPV-specific T cells were isolated. Cases had lower TRBV6-7 relative abundance than controls (roughly 0.12% versus 0.17%; Bonferroni P = 0.0008).

The CDR3 measures 15 amino acids from cysteine to phenylalanine. Sequencing covers 36 bases of the CDR3, shown here with the frame starting at base 1. The germline V end is reduced by 1 base and the J end by 4 bases; junction bases left unmatched: 5. Looking up the germline V gene yields CDR1 MGHRA and CDR2 YSYEKL. About this clone itself: The antigen it binds to is not known. The sequenced fragment ends 3 residues before the CDR3 boundary, so the rest is inferred from the germline J gene.

Every participant had a single incident cervical HPV16 infection, and prevalent HPV16 infections were excluded. Cervical HPV DNA was detected by MY09/MY11 PCR and genotyped by dot-blot hybridization. Around 14 mL of heparinized blood was centrifuged, after which the buffy coat was aliquoted, frozen at -30 degrees C, and then stored at -80 degrees C. QIAGEN kits were used to extract genomic DNA from buffy coat specimens. TCR beta CDR3 regions were amplified by multiplex PCR using the immunoSEQ assay from an average of around 1.2 ug genomic DNA per sample. Primer bias was corrected in the assay by using a complete synthetic TCR repertoire to establish an amplification baseline. The amplicons were sequenced using the Illumina platform. The study's own analysis went as follows. Sequences were error-corrected by clustering with frequency ratios and a modified nearest-neighbor algorithm and were then analyzed in the immunoSEQ Analyzer with IMGT gene definitions. At each rarefaction depth, TCR richness and evenness were averaged across 20 rarefaction repeats, and samples with fewer sequences than that depth were excluded. Relative abundances of V, D and J genes were compared between groups using Wilcoxon rank sum tests, with FDR correction applied. An intraclass correlation of 95% to 97% for TCR richness and an average of about 82% across 65 to 70 gene segments were obtained from the blinded duplicates. As stored in TCRdb, this immuneACCESS dataset retains in-frame rearrangements with V and J assigned. A fraction of the clones does not appear; measured against another copy, unresolved V genes explain less than half of the discrepancy, and the remainder lacks a known reason. The V and J calls and clone size were taken over from that table, and D and trimming were inferred from the DNA. The sample has around 38,000 clones on record. Of the sample, 7.6% is held by the ten largest clones.

The sample was blood buffy coat. The sequence is built from TRBV4-1 and TRBJ2-3; TRBD2 lines up with 7 middle nucleotides. The TCR sequence derives from a woman between 18 and 70 years old with a cervical HPV16 infection that either progressed to CIN3+ or cleared (not recorded which). The CDR3 here reads CASSQGLAFSDTQYF. CDR3 DNA (partial): TGCGCCAGCAGCCAAGGACTAGCTTTCTCAGATACG.